These 2 T cell receptor beta chains were sequenced from one sample in a study of T cell responses to AZD1222 COVID-19 vaccine. Here immunoSEQ multiplex PCR was the method, and the copy in TCRdb shows in-frame clones only, minus some. The profile shows some 150,000 clones, around 88% of them singletons. The starting material was peripheral blood, obtained on day 0 of MenACWY control vaccination. The receptors shown here come from an adult in good health.

V and J are TRBV12-3 or TRBV12-4 and TRBJ1-1; weak D call: TRBD1 (5 bases). Deletions cut 8 bases from V and 7 bases from J, with 17 bases between. This CDR3 comprises 13 residues. The CDR3 sequence: CASSLGGSSEAFF. The CDR3 nucleotides are TGTGCCAGCTCCTTGGGGGGGTCCAGTGAAGCTTTCTTT.

The V and J genes are TRBV27 and TRBJ1-5, with D maybe TRBD1 (6 bases). This CDR3 spans 16 amino acids. CDR1 MNHEY and CDR2 SMNVEV come from the germline V gene (reference sequence). The V and J ends lost 7 bases and 0 bases respectively, with 16 bases between them. The CDR3 region is CASKETGIYSNQPQHF. The CDR3 DNA is TGTGCCAGCAAGGAAACAGGGATTTATAGCAATCAGCCCCAGCATTTT.